This T cell receptor (beta chain) was identified during a study of blood T cell repertoires in COVID-19. The CDR3 loop spans 16 amino acids. In germline, CDR1 is SGHRS, CDR2 YFSETQ. The V segment lost 2 bases and the J segment 6 bases; nucleotides outside the gene matches: 10. TCRdb's table, derived via immunoSEQ multiplex PCR, lists solely in-frame clones and lacks some. This table has 52,000 or so clones, approximately 91% appearing once. The sample consisted of peripheral blood. This TCR was sampled from a human donor in a cohort sampled during active COVID-19. This rearrangement joins TRBV5-1 to TRBJ1-1; 10 bases line up with TRBD1. CDR3 DNA sequence: TGCGCCAGCAGCTTCAATTCTGGACAGGGGGTTCCTGAAGCTTTCTTT. Protein sequence: CASSFNSGQGVPEAFF. The full variable domain, in which reference TRBV5-1 and TRBJ1-1 provide the parts outside the CDR3, is KAGVTQTPRYLIKTRGQQVTLSCSPISGHRSVSWYQQTPGQGLQFLFEYFSETQRNKGNFPGRFSGRQFSNSRSEMNVSTLELGDSALYLCASSFNSGQGVPEAFFGQGTRLTVV.